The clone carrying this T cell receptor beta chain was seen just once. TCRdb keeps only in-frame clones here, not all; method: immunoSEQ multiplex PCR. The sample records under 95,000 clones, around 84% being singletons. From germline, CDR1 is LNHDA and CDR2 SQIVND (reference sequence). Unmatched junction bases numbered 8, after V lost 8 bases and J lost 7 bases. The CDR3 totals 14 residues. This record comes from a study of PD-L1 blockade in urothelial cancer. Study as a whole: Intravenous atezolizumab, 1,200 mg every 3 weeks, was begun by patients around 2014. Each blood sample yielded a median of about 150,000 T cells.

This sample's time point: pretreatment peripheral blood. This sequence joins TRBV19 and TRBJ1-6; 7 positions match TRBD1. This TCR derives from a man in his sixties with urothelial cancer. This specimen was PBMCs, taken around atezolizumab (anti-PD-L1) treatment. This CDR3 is CASATTGSNSPLHF. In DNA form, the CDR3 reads TGTGCCAGTGCCACGACAGGGTCGAATTCACCCCTCCACTTT.